These 12 T cell receptor beta chains were all obtained from the same sample, sequenced in a study of blood T cell repertoires in COVID-19. TCRdb's table, derived via immunoSEQ multiplex PCR, lists solely in-frame clones and lacks some. Of 110,000 to 150,000 clones listed, more than 70% are singletons. The sequencing input was peripheral blood. Every receptor here comes from a woman between 45 and 65 years old with acute or convalescent COVID-19.

V usage is TRBV3-1 (or the pseudogene TRBV3-2) and J usage is TRBJ1-4, with D unresolved. The CDR3 runs to 16 residues. Germline CDR1 LGHDT, CDR2 YNNKEL (reference sequence). V was trimmed by 4 bases and J by 0 bases, leaving 12 bases between them. CDR3 sequence: CASSLPGGATNEKLFF. The CDR3 nucleotides read TGTGCCAGCAGCCTTCCCGGTGGTGCAACTAATGAAAAACTGTTTTTT.

The chain joins TRBV24-1 to TRBJ2-2; TRBD1 aligns across 9 bases. The CDR3 extends over 17 amino acids. From germline, CDR1 is KGHDR and CDR2 SFDVKD. Trimming cost V 5 bases and J 4 bases; bases outside gene matches: 10. The CDR3 reads CATSALRDREFTGELFF. CDR3 nucleotide sequence: TGTGCCACCAGTGCTCTCCGGGACAGGGAATTCACCGGGGAGCTGTTTTTT.

The chain has TRBV5-1 and TRBJ2-7, with 11 bases lining up with TRBD1. From germline, CDR1 is SGHRS and CDR2 YFSETQ. CDR3 length equals 15 residues. With V trimmed by 4 bases and J by 3 bases, 6 bases remained unmatched. The CDR3 spells CASSPIGTGGYEQYF. CDR3 nucleotide sequence: TGCGCCAGCAGCCCGATCGGGACAGGGGGCTACGAGCAGTACTTC.

This chain links TRBV9 with TRBJ1-4; 9 bases are a match to TRBD1. This CDR3 is 21 amino acids long. With 3 bases clipped from V and 0 bases from J, the junction kept 18 bases outside the gene matches. Germline assignment: CDR1 SGDLS and CDR2 YYNGEE. CDR3 nucleotides: TGTGCCAGCAGCGGAAGACCGGGACAGGGACCATCCGGTGCAACTAATGAAAAACTGTTTTTT. It is translated as CASSGRPGQGPSGATNEKLFF.

The chain joins TRBV3-1 (or the pseudogene TRBV3-2) to TRBJ1-4; no clear D. The germline V and J ends were trimmed by 1 base and 12 bases, with 6 bases remaining between them. The germline V gene encodes CDR1 LGHDT and CDR2 YNNKEL (reference sequence). This CDR3 spans 11 amino acids. The DNA for the CDR3 is TGTGCCAGCAGCCAAGGCGTGGAACTGTTTTTT. It specifies CASSQGVELFF.

The V call is TRBV19, the J call TRBJ2-2; weak D call: TRBD1 (7 bases). V lost 4 bases, J lost 3 bases, and 15 bases lay in between. Germline loops: CDR1 LNHDA, CDR2 SQIVND (reference sequence). The CDR3 has 16 amino acids. The CDR3 DNA follows: TGTGCCAGTAGTACCTACCCAGGGGGGTACACCGGGGAGCTGTTTTTT. This encodes CASSTYPGGYTGELFF.

The chain has TRBV7-2 and TRBJ1-1; 10 bases line up with TRBD1. The germline CDR1 and CDR2 sequences are SGHTA and FQGNSA. With 5 bases clipped from V and 7 bases from J, the junction kept 7 bases outside the gene matches. The CDR3 is made up of 14 amino acids. CDR3 amino acids: CASSKQTGGGEAFF. The CDR3 DNA sequence: TGTGCCAGCAGCAAGCAGACAGGGGGCGGTGAAGCTTTCTTT.

The CDR3 loop is CASSMVASNYGYTF. The CDR3 nucleotides are TGTGCCAGTAGTATGGTGGCCTCTAACTATGGCTACACCTTC. The chain joins TRBV19 to TRBJ1-2; D is ambiguous. The V and J ends lost 3 bases and 0 bases respectively, with 8 bases between them. The CDR3 is 14 residues long. Germline V gene sequence: CDR1 LNHDA, CDR2 SQIVND (reference sequence). Full variable domain (rest looked up from reference TRBV19 and TRBJ1-2): DGGITQSPKYLFRKEGQNVTLSCEQNLNHDAMYWYRQDPGQGLRLIYYSQIVNDFQKGDIAEGYSVSREKKESFPLTVTSAQKNPTAFYLCASSMVASNYGYTFGSGTRLTVV.

The chain has TRBV27 and TRBJ1-1; D unclear. The V and J ends lost 2 bases and 0 bases respectively, with 10 bases between them. The CDR3 contains 15 residues. The germline V gene has CDR1 MNHEY and CDR2 SMNVEV (reference sequence). The CDR3 DNA sequence: TGTGCCAGCAGTTTAGAACGGTTCATGAACACTGAAGCTTTCTTT. It encodes CASSLERFMNTEAFF.

This clone was recorded at least ten times. The V call is TRBV12-5, the J call TRBJ1-1; TRBD1 is a possible D gene (5 bases). V was pared by 0 bases and J by 4 bases, with 15 bases between. The germline V gene has CDR1 LGHNT and CDR2 FRNRAP. The CDR3 is 16 amino acids. CDR3 residues: CASGLVLGAPTTEAFF. CDR3 coding DNA: TGTGCTAGTGGTTTGGTACTTGGGGCTCCGACCACTGAAGCTTTCTTT.

This clone is a singleton in its sample. The chain combines TRBV7-2 with TRBJ1-3; D uncertain. Trimming took 2 bases from V and 2 from J, leaving 10 bases between them. The CDR3 loop spans 15 amino acids. The germline V gene has CDR1 SGHTA and CDR2 FQGNSA. CDR3 DNA sequence: TGTGCCAGCAGCTTATTTGGGGAGGCTGGAAACACCATATATTTT. This encodes CASSLFGEAGNTIYF.

The chain carries TRBV19 and TRBJ1-5; D remains unclear. Germline assignment: CDR1 LNHDA and CDR2 SQIVND (reference sequence). V gave up 3 bases and J gave up 4 bases, with 4 bases separating them. This CDR3 contains 12 residues. This CDR3 reads CASSMSNQPQHF. CDR3 bases: TGTGCCAGTAGTATGAGTAATCAGCCCCAGCATTTT.